The T cell receptor (beta chain) under discussion was sequenced for a study of blood T cell repertoires in COVID-19. Study in general: COVID-19 samples collected from the United States, Italy and Spain covered acute and convalescent phases.

Germline assignment: CDR1 SGHKS and CDR2 YYEKEE (reference sequence). Trimming pared 4 bases from V and 1 base from J, leaving 10 bases between. This CDR3 comprises 14 residues. The table came from immunoSEQ multiplex PCR; TCRdb's copy has only in-frame clones and leaves some out. The data show some 290,000 clones, roughly 90% seen once. The source material was PBMCs or T cells enriched from blood (not recorded which). This rearrangement joins TRBV5-5 to TRBJ2-3, with D maybe TRBD1 (6 bases). The clonotype was recovered from a woman in her thirties or forties with acute COVID-19. The CDR3 loop reads CASSGGHRTDTQYF. The CDR3 DNA is TGTGCCAGCAGCGGGGGACACCGCACAGATACGCAGTATTTT.